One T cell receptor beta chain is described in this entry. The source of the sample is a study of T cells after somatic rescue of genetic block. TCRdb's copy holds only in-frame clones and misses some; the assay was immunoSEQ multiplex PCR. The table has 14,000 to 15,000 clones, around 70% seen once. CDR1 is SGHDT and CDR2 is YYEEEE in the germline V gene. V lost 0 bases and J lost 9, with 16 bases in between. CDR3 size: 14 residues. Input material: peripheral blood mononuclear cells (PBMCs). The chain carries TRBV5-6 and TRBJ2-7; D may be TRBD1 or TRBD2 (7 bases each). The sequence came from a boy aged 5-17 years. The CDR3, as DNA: TGTGCCAGCAGCTTGGGGATCCAGGGGGAGGGGCAGTACTTC. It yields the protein CASSLGIQGEGQYF.